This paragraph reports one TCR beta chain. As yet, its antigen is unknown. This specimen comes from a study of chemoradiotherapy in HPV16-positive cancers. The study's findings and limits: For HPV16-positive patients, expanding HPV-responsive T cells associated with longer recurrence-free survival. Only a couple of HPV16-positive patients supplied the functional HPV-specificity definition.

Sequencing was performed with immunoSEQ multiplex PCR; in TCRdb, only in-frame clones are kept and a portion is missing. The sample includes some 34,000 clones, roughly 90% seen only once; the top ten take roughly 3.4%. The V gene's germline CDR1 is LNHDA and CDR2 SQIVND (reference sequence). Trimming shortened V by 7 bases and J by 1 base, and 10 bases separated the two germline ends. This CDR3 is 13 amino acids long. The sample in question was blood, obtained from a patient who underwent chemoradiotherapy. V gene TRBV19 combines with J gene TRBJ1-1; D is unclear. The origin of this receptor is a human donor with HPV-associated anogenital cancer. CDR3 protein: CASTTSGNTEAFF. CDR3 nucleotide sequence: TGTGCCAGTACCACTTCGGGGAACACTGAAGCTTTCTTT.